This TCR beta chain emerged from a study of tissue T cells after allogeneic stem cell transplantation (dated by TCRdb to between 2021 and 2024). The study in broad terms: All GVHD patients received grafts from donors, several unmodified and three CD34-selected to deplete T cells. If a tissue had multiple samples, a pathologist reviewed H&E sections so that samples with histologically apparent lymphocytes got priority for sequencing. The study profiled TCR beta repertoires in many tissues obtained from research autopsies of patients with and without GVHD, and also in mouse models of GVHD. The human arm was a prospective observational study without blinding or randomization.

General study outcomes and caveats: Sampling depth was acknowledged as a limitation, and the patient cohort was both small and clinically heterogeneous. In both patients and mice, T cells from blood and spleen covered only a limited part of the TCR repertoire found in tissues. Within patients, how anatomically similar tissues were was a major factor shaping TCR repertoire composition, regardless of disease or transplant status. Which tissue TCRs were alloreactive or antigen-specific was not determined in the study, and some of the clones might have been host cells that persisted. Only a few T cell clones appeared in more than one patient, yet motif-based clustering showed tissue-specific repertoire signatures that were shared between patients.

Per the publication, the time point label means: human tissue collected at research (rapid) autopsy. Over a roughly 3-year period, about seven adult allo-HCT recipients with steroid-refractory GVHD were prospectively enrolled in a research-autopsy study. Every GVHD patient had gastrointestinal GVHD and was given several lines of GVHD-directed therapy, and roughly five of the GVHD patients also had skin involvement. Autopsy tissues, which were obtained after a median post-mortem interval of roughly 9.9 hours, included GI sites from esophagus to rectum, liver, skin and lymphoid organs including spleen. Each autopsy specimen was bisected, with one portion flash-frozen in liquid nitrogen and the remainder formalin-fixed, and the outer muscle layers of GI specimens were removed. To extract genomic DNA from frozen tissues, either the Mag-Bind Blood & Tissue DNA HDQ 96 Kit on a Chemagic 360 or the DNeasy Blood & Tissue Kit was used. Because of concern about red blood cell contamination, extracted DNA underwent additional purification with the Genomic DNA Clean & Concentrator-25 kit.

Notes on this clone: What this receptor recognizes is not known. Qualities for individual bases were not recorded, and no much larger clone is one base off.

The germline V gene yields SGDLS for CDR1 and YYNGEE for CDR2. Trimming costs V 4 bases and J 0 bases, and their ends lie 15 bases apart. The CDR3, from cysteine to phenylalanine, totals 16 residues. The read is trimmed to its CDR3 DNA, 48 bases read in frame from base 1. The library was built by means of the immunoSEQ multiplex PCR assay. TCRbeta CDR3 sequencing was performed at survey depth by Adaptive Biotechnologies, and CDR3 sequences, V/J genes, productive frequency and template counts were reported. Amplification of TCR beta CDR3 regions was performed from genomic DNA rather than from RNA. The source study handled its data this way. Jensen-Shannon divergence was used to quantify pairwise repertoire overlap between tissues, with a value of 1 indicating complete divergence and a value of 0 indicating identical repertoires. Tissues were clustered by single-linkage agglomerative hierarchical clustering of pairwise JSD values and displayed as dendrograms. GLIPH2 was run on all patient samples with simulation_depth 1000, kmer_min_depth 3 and cdr3_length_cutoff 8, and groups with more than two unique CDR3s were retained. A standardized tissue-overlap score extrapolated Jaccard GLIPH-group overlap across patients to a standard repertoire size of 1000 clones. To look at how diversity was associated with clinical or experimental variables, linear mixed-effect models were used, with tissue treated as a fixed effect and individual treated as a random effect. TCRdb took this table from immuneACCESS and kept in-frame rearrangements with V and J called. Such tables lack part of the clones; where checked against another copy, unresolved V genes explain under half of the gap, and the rest is unexplained. V and J calls and clone size are given by that table; D and trimming were obtained from the DNA. The table for this sample lists 710 or so clones; around 78% of them were counted only once. Jointly, the top ten make up under 20% of the sample.

The sequence was collected from a female patient aged 18 to 49 with steroid-refractory graft-versus-host disease after an allogeneic stem cell transplant. After a transplant, not all T cells may be the patient's own; some may come from the graft donor. This specimen was liver tissue, taken at autopsy. This receptor chain uses TRBV9 and TRBJ2-3; tentative D gene TRBD2, with 5 bases matching. At the DNA level, the sequence is TGTGCCAGCAGCCCTTGGAGGCGTACTAGCACAGATACGCAGTATTTT. Its translation is CASSPWRRTSTDTQYF.